This entry concerns a single T cell receptor beta chain. Its antigen is unknown. The data stem from a study of lymphopenia after photon versus proton radiotherapy. The protocol was immunoSEQ multiplex PCR, while the TCRdb copy is restricted to in-frame clones and leaves out a portion. The top ten clones hold around 10% of a sample with some 20,000 clones, approximately 90% of them seen once. Study-wide results and caveats: Relative stability marked proton patients; photon patients lost diversity and naive cells.

This receptor was obtained from a man older than 75 with esophageal cancer. The material sequenced was peripheral blood, taken from a patient treated with proton-based radiotherapy.

The CDR3 DNA follows: TGTGCCAGCAGTTACGGGCCCCAGGGCCGCGGGGACGAGCAGTACTTC. As protein: CASSYGPQGRGDEQYF. The J gene is TRBJ2-5, the V gene TRBV6-6, with a tentative D call TRBD2 (6 bases). The tail of the sequence fits TRBJ2-7 better, so the J call may be wrong. CDR1 is MNHNY and CDR2 is SVGAGI in the germline V gene (reference sequence). The CDR3 is 16 residues long.